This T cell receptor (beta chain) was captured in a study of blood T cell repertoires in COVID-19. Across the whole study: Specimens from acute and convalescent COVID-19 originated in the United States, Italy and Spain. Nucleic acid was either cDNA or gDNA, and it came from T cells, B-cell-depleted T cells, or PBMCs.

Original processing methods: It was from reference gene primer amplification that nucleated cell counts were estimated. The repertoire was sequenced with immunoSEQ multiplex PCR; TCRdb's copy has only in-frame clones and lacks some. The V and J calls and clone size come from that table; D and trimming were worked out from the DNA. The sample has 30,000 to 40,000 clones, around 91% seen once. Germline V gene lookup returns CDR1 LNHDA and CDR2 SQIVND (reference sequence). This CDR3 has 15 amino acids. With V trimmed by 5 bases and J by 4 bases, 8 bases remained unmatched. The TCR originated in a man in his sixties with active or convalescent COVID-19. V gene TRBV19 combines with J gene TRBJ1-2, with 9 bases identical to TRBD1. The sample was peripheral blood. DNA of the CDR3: TGTGCCAGTAGTCCGGGACAGGGTAGGAGCTATGGCTACACCTTC. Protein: CASSPGQGRSYGYTF.